This T cell receptor beta chain was found in a study of OX40 agonist ivuxolimab in advanced cancers. At the level of the whole study: The costimulatory receptor OX40 (CD134) was targeted by ivuxolimab, a fully human IgG2 agonistic monoclonal antibody. Intravenous ivuxolimab was administered to patients every 2 weeks at six dose levels: 0.01, 0.1, 0.3, 1.5, 3 and 10 mg/kg. Among the 50 to 55 dose-escalation patients, around 19 had hepatocellular carcinoma, about 15 melanoma, 9 renal cell carcinoma and 9 head and neck cancer. In the dose-escalation cohort, approximately 83% of patients were male, and the mean age was 60 years with a range of roughly 20 to 85. Patients were allowed to have had prior anti-PD-1, anti-PD-L1 or anti-CTLA-4 therapy, and around two fifths of the dose-escalation patients had been treated with checkpoint inhibitors. Partial responses occurred in three dose-escalation patients, of whom one had hepatocellular carcinoma and two had cutaneous melanoma. The point of sequencing TCRbeta in the periphery was to test whether ivuxolimab changed TCR sequence diversity and drove clonal T-cell expansion. The paper describes the monotherapy dose-escalation part (N of about 50 patients) of the phase I trial of ivuxolimab. What the work shows at the level of the full study, not this receptor alone: After ivuxolimab, CD8+ T cells had more expanded clones than CD4+ T cells on average. At doses of 0.1 to 3.0 mg/kg, clonal expansion of both CD4+ and CD8+ blood T cells was observed from baseline to week 6. Low levels of normalized T-cell clonal expansion were also seen in some patients who did not respond. Partial responders in the 0.1-3.0 mg/kg groups had among the lowest normalized peripheral clonal expansion, especially among CD8+ T cells. The antigen specificity of the clonally expanded peripheral T cells was not determined.

This clone was recorded only once. The antigen it recognizes is unknown. There are no base qualities to consult, and no much larger clone falls within one base. V loses 1 base, J loses 2 bases, and the germline ends lie 8 bases apart. In the germline V gene, CDR1 corresponds to SGHTA and CDR2 to FQGNSA. Including the terminal cysteine and phenylalanine, the CDR3 comprises 15 residues. Of the read, only the CDR3 DNA is kept; its 45 bases are in frame from base 1. The trial excluded patients who had a history of autoimmune disease or who were on systemic immunosuppression. Peripheral blood for TCR sequencing was collected from all dose cohorts at baseline, on cycle 4 day 1, and on cycle 7 day 1. Samples were obtained from an open-label, multicenter, first-in-human phase I dose-escalation trial of ivuxolimab. Adults with locally advanced or metastatic melanoma, renal cell, hepatocellular, or head and neck squamous cell carcinoma were enrolled in the trial. Before TCR sequencing, CD4+ T cells and CD8+ T cells were sorted from peripheral blood as separate populations.

Genomic DNA was isolated from the sorted cells so that the TCRbeta CDR3 region could be sequenced. The immunoSEQ Assay was used for sequencing of TCRbeta CDR3 regions. Entries here come from immuneACCESS through TCRdb and include only in-frame sequences with V and J called. Some clones fail to appear in such tables; in the studies checked, an unresolved V gene covers under half of the shortfall, and the cause of the remainder is unknown. A total of tens of thousands of clones appear in this sample, approximately 90% of them only once. Around 13% of the sample is held by the ten biggest clonotypes. The TCR was taken from an adult with an advanced solid tumor such as melanoma, head and neck, liver or kidney cancer. The chain joins TRBV7-2 to TRBJ1-4; the D gene is possibly TRBD1, with 5 bases matching. The sample in question was CD4+ or CD8+ T cells sorted from blood, obtained in a trial of the OX40 agonist ivuxolimab. CDR3 protein: CASSLDGGTNEKLFF. The DNA reads TGTGCCAGCAGCTTAGACGGGGGGACTAATGAAAAACTGTTTTTT.